This entry lists 25 T cell receptor beta chains sequenced from one sample in a study of blood T cell repertoires in COVID-19. Clones were sequenced by immunoSEQ multiplex PCR, and TCRdb holds only the in-frame ones, with some missing. This repertoire shows 190,000 or so clones, 65% to 80% found once; its top ten account for around an eighth. What was sequenced was peripheral blood. Source of these receptors: a man aged 50 or older who had recovered from COVID-19.

The CDR3 coding sequence is TGTGCCAGCAGCTTAGGGTCGGGAGGCCAAAACACCGGGGAGCTGTTTTTT. Its translation: CASSLGSGGQNTGELFF. The chain has TRBV7-9 and TRBJ2-2; 7 positions agree with TRBD2. Germline CDR1 reads SEHNR; CDR2 reads FQNEAQ (reference sequence). The CDR3 sequence is 17 residues long. J was trimmed by 2 bases and V by 1 base; bases with no gene match: 7.

The chain joins TRBV28 to TRBJ1-2; maybe TRBD1 (6 bases). The CDR3 extends over 13 amino acids. The germline V and J ends were trimmed by 4 bases and 2 bases, with 8 bases remaining between them. Germline CDR1 and CDR2: MDHEN and SYDVKM. This chain's CDR3 is CASSSQGNYGYTF. The DNA for the CDR3 is TGTGCCAGCAGTTCACAGGGAAACTATGGCTACACCTTC.

V and J are TRBV30 and TRBJ2-3; D perhaps matches TRBD2 (6 bases). V dropped 1 base and J dropped 6 bases, with 11 bases sitting between them. The CDR3 spans 13 residues. Germline lookup yields CDR1 GTSNPN and CDR2 SVGIG (reference sequence). The CDR3 DNA reads TGTGCCTGGAGTGCGGGAGTGGGTGATACGCAGTATTTT. Encoded protein: CAWSAGVGDTQYF.

V usage is TRBV2 and J usage is TRBJ1-2, with D unresolved. V lost 2 bases to trimming and J lost 4 bases, with 17 bases between them. Germline V gene lookup returns CDR1 SNHLY and CDR2 FYNNEI. The CDR3 is made up of 16 amino acids. CDR3 amino acids: CASSETVTENIYGYTF. CDR3 in DNA: TGTGCCAGCAGTGAAACCGTAACAGAAAACATCTATGGCTACACCTTC. Full variable domain (outside the CDR3, taken from reference TRBV2 and TRBJ1-2): EPEVTQTPSHQVTQMGQEVILRCVPISNHLYFYWYRQILGQKVEFLVSFYNNEISEKSEIFDDQFSVERPDGSNFTLKIRSTKLEDSAMYFCASSETVTENIYGYTFGSGTRLTVV.

This clone occurred a few times. The chain has TRBV4-2 and TRBJ2-7; TRBD1 matches 10 bases. The V and J ends lost 5 bases and 3 bases, in that order; junction bases with no gene match: 10. Germline lookup yields CDR1 LGHNA and CDR2 YNFKEQ. The CDR3 has 16 residues. The DNA for the CDR3 is TGTGCCAGCAGCTTTTCTGCGGGACAGGGGATCTACGAGCAGTACTTC. As protein: CASSFSAGQGIYEQYF.

The chain carries TRBV5-1 and TRBJ1-1; D is possibly TRBD1 (5 bases). CDR3 length: 15 amino acids. CDR1 and CDR2 (germline): SGHRS, YFSETQ. V dropped 1 base and J dropped 4 bases, with 14 bases sitting between them. As DNA, the CDR3 is TGCGCCAGCAGCTTGAATGGCGCGGGGGGCACTGAAGCTTTCTTT. This encodes CASSLNGAGGTEAFF.

This clone was seen just once. The chain is built from TRBV9 and TRBJ2-5, with TRBD1 as a possible D gene (6 bases). The CDR3 runs 14 residues. V shed 0 bases and J shed 7 bases, with 13 bases lying between them. Germline CDR1 reads SGDLS; CDR2 reads YYNGEE. CDR3 region: CASSVDLQGRTQYF. CDR3 nucleotide sequence: TGTGCCAGCAGCGTAGATTTACAGGGTCGGACCCAGTACTTC.

This clone was seen once. V gene TRBV4-2 combines with J gene TRBJ2-1; 7 nucleotides align to TRBD2. The length of the CDR3 is 16 residues. Germline CDR1 is LGHNA and CDR2 is YNFKEQ. With 1 base clipped from V and 3 bases from J, the junction kept 6 bases outside the gene matches. In DNA, the CDR3 is TGTGCCAGCAGCCAAGGCCGGGGGGTAATCTACAATGAGCAGTTCTTC. It codes for CASSQGRGVIYNEQFF.

This chain uses TRBV28 with TRBJ1-4; no definite D call. CDR1 and CDR2 from the germline V gene are MDHEN and SYDVKM. This CDR3 spans 12 amino acids. V was clipped by 4 bases and J by 4 bases, with 4 bases between them. CDR3 in DNA: TGTGCCAGCAGTTACATTAATGAAAAACTGTTTTTT. As protein: CASSYINEKLFF.

The gene calls are TRBV18 and TRBJ2-7; the D gene is possibly TRBD1 (6 bases). The CDR3 extends over 12 amino acids. Germline loops: CDR1 KGHSH, CDR2 LQKENI. Trimming stripped 6 bases from V and 7 bases from J, with 13 bases between. CDR3 sequence reads: CASSPDRREQYF. In nucleotides, the CDR3 is TGTGCCAGCTCCCCAGACAGGCGGGAGCAGTACTTC.

The rearrangement links TRBV30 to TRBJ2-3; 14 positions match TRBD2. Germline CDR1 is GTSNPN and CDR2 is SVGIG (reference sequence). Germline trimming cut 8 bases from V and 4 bases from J; bases unmatched to any gene: 5. The CDR3 has 14 amino acids. In DNA, the CDR3 is TGTGCCGGGAAGACTAGCGGGGGGGCAGATACGCAGTATTTT. The encoded protein is CAGKTSGGADTQYF.

The rearrangement joins TRBV4-2 to TRBJ2-3, with D maybe TRBD2 (5 bases). CDR3 size: 13 residues. Trimming removed 0 bases at V and 5 bases at J, with 6 bases between. Germline CDR1 is LGHNA and CDR2 is YNFKEQ. CDR3 protein: CASSQEAGDTQYF. CDR3 sequence (DNA): TGTGCCAGCAGCCAAGAGGCGGGAGATACGCAGTATTTT.

This clone was observed a handful of times. This CDR3 reads CASSIVGVAYEQYF. The CDR3 DNA reads TGTGCCAGTAGTATAGTGGGCGTCGCCTACGAGCAGTACTTC. The V gene is TRBV19, the J gene TRBJ2-7, with D unresolved. The germline CDR1 and CDR2 sequences are LNHDA and SQIVND (reference sequence). The CDR3 spans 14 residues. Deletions cut 1 base from V and 2 bases from J, with 9 bases between.

The chain employs TRBV19 and TRBJ2-7, with 11 bases identical to TRBD2. V trimming: 4 bases; J trimming: 6 bases; junction bases outside the gene matches: 8. The CDR3 totals 15 residues. Germline V lookup: CDR1 LNHDA, CDR2 SQIVND (reference sequence). CDR3 nucleotide sequence: TGTGCCAGTAGTAGACGGACTAGCGGGCCGACCGAGCAGTACTTC. Residues: CASSRRTSGPTEQYF.

The CDR3 region is CASSLSLGTYNEQFF. Here the CDR3 DNA reads TGTGCCAGCAGCTTATCGCTAGGGACTTACAATGAGCAGTTCTTC. The rearrangement joins TRBV5-8 to TRBJ2-1; tentative D call: TRBD2 (6 bases). This CDR3 contains 15 residues. V lost 2 bases, J lost 4 bases, and 13 bases lay in between. Germline V gives CDR1 SGHTS, CDR2 YDEGEE.

This sequence joins TRBV19 and TRBJ2-3; 11 bases align to TRBD2. Germline CDR1 LNHDA, CDR2 SQIVND (reference sequence). This CDR3 is 17 amino acids long. The V and J ends lost 5 bases and 4 bases, in that order; junction bases with no gene match: 11. CDR3: CASSSGRLAGGADTQYF. Written as DNA, the CDR3 is TGTGCCAGTAGTTCCGGGAGATTAGCGGGAGGGGCAGATACGCAGTATTTT.

The count of this clone is one. The V call is TRBV4-1, the J call TRBJ2-5, with TRBD2 identical over 8 bases. Germline V gene data show CDR1 as MGHRA and CDR2 as YSYEKL. This CDR3 has 15 residues. V lost 1 base, J lost 4 bases, and 5 bases stayed unmatched. CDR3 DNA: TGCGCCAGCAGCCAAGGTCACCGGGGGGGAGAGACCCAGTACTTC. It is translated as CASSQGHRGGETQYF.

The chain is built from TRBV12-3 or TRBV12-4 and TRBJ1-5, with no clear D. The CDR3 is 12 amino acids. V dropped 3 bases and J dropped 5 bases, with 5 bases sitting between them. CDR3 region: CASSFFDQPQHF. The CDR3 nucleotides read TGTGCCAGCAGTTTCTTCGATCAGCCCCAGCATTTT.

The chain combines TRBV2 with TRBJ2-3; TRBD1 might be the D (6 bases). The V and J ends lost 6 bases and 6 bases respectively, with 25 bases between them. There are 17 residues in the CDR3. In germline, CDR1 is SNHLY, CDR2 FYNNEI. The CDR3 loop is CASRKSLAAPRGDTQYF. The CDR3 coding sequence is TGTGCCAGCAGGAAATCCCTGGCGGCCCCGAGGGGGGATACGCAGTATTTT.

The chain recombines TRBV19 with TRBJ2-3, with 8 bases fitting TRBD2. The length of the CDR3 is 16 residues. J was trimmed by 2 bases and V by 6 bases; bases with no gene match: 10. Germline V lookup: CDR1 LNHDA, CDR2 SQIVND (reference sequence). CDR3 residues: CASRLLGLEDTDTQYF. CDR3 sequence (DNA): TGTGCCAGTAGATTGTTGGGACTAGAAGACACAGATACGCAGTATTTT.

Of note for this clone: A clone one base away is much larger, so this may be a read error. This chain links TRBV6-5 with TRBJ2-3, with D tentatively TRBD2 (5 bases). Germline V gene sequence: CDR1 MNHEY, CDR2 SVGAGI. The length of the CDR3 is 13 residues. Trimming removed 5 bases from V and 1 base from J, with 7 bases in between. Written as DNA, the CDR3 is TGTGCCAGCAGTCTTAGCGGCACAGATACGCAGTATTTT. Protein sequence: CASSLSGTDTQYF.

The chain recombines TRBV2 with TRBJ1-2; D may be TRBD1 (6 bases). CDR1 is SNHLY, CDR2 FYNNEI, per germline. The ends were cut back, 5 bases at V and 7 bases at J, with 11 bases in the middle. The CDR3 has 12 residues. The CDR3 nucleotides are TGTGCCAGCAGTACGAACAGGGTTGGCTACACCTTC. It translates to CASSTNRVGYTF.

A remark on this clone: Distinct nucleotide sequences in the sample also encode this CDR3. The V and J genes are TRBV9 and TRBJ2-3; 12 bases are a match to TRBD2. CDR1 and CDR2 from the germline V gene are SGDLS and YYNGEE. The J segment lost 6 bases and the V segment lost 0 bases, leaving 5 bases of the junction unmatched. This CDR3 is 16 amino acids long. In DNA, the CDR3 is TGTGCCAGCAGCGTAGGTCTAGCGGGAGGGGTTGATACGCAGTATTTT. Protein sequence: CASSVGLAGGVDTQYF.

The chain joins TRBV7-9 to TRBJ2-7, with 7 bases aligning to TRBD2. Trimming took 5 bases from V and 0 from J; bases not matched to a gene: 7. Germline assignment: CDR1 SEHNR and CDR2 FQNEAQ (reference sequence). The CDR3 length is 15 residues. The DNA for the CDR3 is TGTGCCAGCAGCCCCAGCGGGGACCTCTCCTACGAGCAGTACTTC. Residues: CASSPSGDLSYEQYF.

V is TRBV13 and J is TRBJ1-6; TRBD1 aligns across 9 bases. Germline V gene data show CDR1 as PRHDT and CDR2 as FYEKMQ (reference sequence). After removal of 5 bases from V and 6 bases from J, the junction contained 8 bases not matched to a gene. CDR3 length equals 16 residues. The CDR3 DNA reads as TGTGCCAGCAGCCTCGGGACAGGGTATGGTAATTCACCCCTCCACTTT. Amino acid sequence: CASSLGTGYGNSPLHF.